This is a list of T cell receptor beta chains from one sample in a study of cytomegalovirus exposure and HLA in healthy donors. This table comes from immunoSEQ multiplex PCR, and its TCRdb copy is limited to in-frame clones, with some not included. The sample has roughly 120,000 clones, approximately 85% seen once; the top ten hold 4.9%. The sequenced sample consisted of PBMCs. The origin of the receptors is a man aged 18 to 30 in good health and CMV-seronegative. Both conserved end residues are part of each CDR3. Each record gives: V gene, D gene, clone size, J gene, CDR3 DNA, CDR3 protein. D genes are given only for firm matches. Not every row has a clone size; where given, it reads once, few, many or a size class.

V gene: TRBV6-5; D gene: -; clone size: once; J gene: TRBJ2-1; CDR3 DNA: TGTGCCAGCAGTTACGGCCCTGTCGAAGATGAGCAGTTCTTC; CDR3 protein: CASSYGPVEDEQFF
V gene: TRBV7-9; D gene: -; clone size: -; J gene: TRBJ2-5; CDR3 DNA: TGTGCCAGCAGCCCACATCCGGGGGGCAGAGAGACCCAGTACTTC; CDR3 protein: CASSPHPGGRETQYF
V gene: TRBV19; D gene: TRBD1; clone size: -; J gene: TRBJ1-5; CDR3 DNA: TGTGCCAGTACCAAAATCGGACAGGGGTACAATCAGCCCCAGCATTTT; CDR3 protein: CASTKIGQGYNQPQHF
V gene: TRBV6-1; D gene: -; clone size: -; J gene: TRBJ2-7; CDR3 DNA: TGTGCCAGCATGGGGGCGTCCAGGGGGCAGTACTTC; CDR3 protein: CASMGASRGQYF
V gene: TRBV23-1; D gene: -; clone size: once; J gene: TRBJ1-1; CDR3 DNA: TGCGCCACCAGGGGAGGCAACACTGAAGCTTTCTTT; CDR3 protein: CATRGGNTEAFF
V gene: TRBV11-2; D gene: TRBD1; clone size: -; J gene: TRBJ2-7; CDR3 DNA: TGTGCCAGCAGCTTAGATAGAGGGGGACAGTGGAAGCAGTACTTC; CDR3 protein: CASSLDRGGQWKQYF
V gene: TRBV5-1; D gene: -; clone size: -; J gene: TRBJ2-1; CDR3 DNA: TGCGCCAGCAGCTTGTCCCCTTATGAGCAGTTCTTC; CDR3 protein: CASSLSPYEQFF
V gene: TRBV27; D gene: -; clone size: once; J gene: TRBJ2-6; CDR3 DNA: TGTGCCAGCACCAGTTACAGCTCTGGGGCCAACGTCCTGACTTTC; CDR3 protein: CASTSYSSGANVLTF
V gene: TRBV9; D gene: TRBD1; clone size: -; J gene: TRBJ1-3; CDR3 DNA: TGTGCCAGCAGCGAGGGACAGAACTCTGGAAACACCATATATTTT; CDR3 protein: CASSEGQNSGNTIYF
V gene: TRBV7-8; D gene: -; clone size: -; J gene: TRBJ1-5; CDR3 DNA: TGTGCCAGCAGCACACAAAGCGGACTTTGGAACAATCAGCCCCAGCATTTT; CDR3 protein: CASSTQSGLWNNQPQHF
V gene: TRBV30; D gene: -; clone size: -; J gene: TRBJ1-1; CDR3 DNA: TGTGCCTGGGGTCTTCGGACCGGGGAGGCTTTCTTT; CDR3 protein: CAWGLRTGEAFF
V gene: TRBV2; D gene: -; clone size: -; J gene: TRBJ2-7; CDR3 DNA: TGTGCCAGCAGTGAAGGGCAGGGGCGCGACGAGCAGTACTTC; CDR3 protein: CASSEGQGRDEQYF
V gene: TRBV10-2; D gene: -; clone size: -; J gene: TRBJ2-2; CDR3 DNA: TGCGCCAGCAGTTACCGGGCCAGGGCCACCGGGGAGCTGTTTTTT; CDR3 protein: CASSYRARATGELFF
V gene: TRBV6-4; D gene: TRBD2; clone size: -; J gene: TRBJ2-7; CDR3 DNA: TGTGCCAGCAGTGCAATTCCAGGGACTAGCTCCTACGAGCAGTACTTC; CDR3 protein: CASSAIPGTSSYEQYF
V gene: TRBV7-9; D gene: TRBD1; clone size: -; J gene: TRBJ1-1; CDR3 DNA: TGTGCCAGCAGCTTAGGGGACAGGGGCGACATGAACACTGAAGCTTTCTTT; CDR3 protein: CASSLGDRGDMNTEAFF
V gene: TRBV4-1; D gene: -; clone size: -; J gene: TRBJ1-1; CDR3 DNA: TGCGCCAGCAGCCAAGTGGGGCTGGTCACTGAAGCTTTCTTT; CDR3 protein: CASSQVGLVTEAFF
V gene: TRBV28; D gene: -; clone size: -; J gene: TRBJ1-5; CDR3 DNA: TGTGCCAGCAGACACGGGGGGTATAGCAATCAGCCCCAGCATTTT; CDR3 protein: CASRHGGYSNQPQHF